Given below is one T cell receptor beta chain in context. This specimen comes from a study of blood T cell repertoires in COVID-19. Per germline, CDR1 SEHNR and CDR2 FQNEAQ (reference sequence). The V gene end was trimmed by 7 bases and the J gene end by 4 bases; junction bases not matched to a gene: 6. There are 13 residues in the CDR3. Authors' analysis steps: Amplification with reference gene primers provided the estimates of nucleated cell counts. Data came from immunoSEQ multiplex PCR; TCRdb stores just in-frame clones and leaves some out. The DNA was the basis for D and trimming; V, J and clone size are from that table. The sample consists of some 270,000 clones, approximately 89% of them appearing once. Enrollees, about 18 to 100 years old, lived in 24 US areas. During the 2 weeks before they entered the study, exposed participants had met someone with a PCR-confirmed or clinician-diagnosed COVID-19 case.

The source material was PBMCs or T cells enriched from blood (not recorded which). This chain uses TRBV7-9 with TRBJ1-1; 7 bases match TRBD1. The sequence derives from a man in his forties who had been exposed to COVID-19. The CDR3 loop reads CASTGTVVTEAFF. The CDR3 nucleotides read TGTGCCAGCACGGGGACAGTAGTCACTGAAGCTTTCTTT.